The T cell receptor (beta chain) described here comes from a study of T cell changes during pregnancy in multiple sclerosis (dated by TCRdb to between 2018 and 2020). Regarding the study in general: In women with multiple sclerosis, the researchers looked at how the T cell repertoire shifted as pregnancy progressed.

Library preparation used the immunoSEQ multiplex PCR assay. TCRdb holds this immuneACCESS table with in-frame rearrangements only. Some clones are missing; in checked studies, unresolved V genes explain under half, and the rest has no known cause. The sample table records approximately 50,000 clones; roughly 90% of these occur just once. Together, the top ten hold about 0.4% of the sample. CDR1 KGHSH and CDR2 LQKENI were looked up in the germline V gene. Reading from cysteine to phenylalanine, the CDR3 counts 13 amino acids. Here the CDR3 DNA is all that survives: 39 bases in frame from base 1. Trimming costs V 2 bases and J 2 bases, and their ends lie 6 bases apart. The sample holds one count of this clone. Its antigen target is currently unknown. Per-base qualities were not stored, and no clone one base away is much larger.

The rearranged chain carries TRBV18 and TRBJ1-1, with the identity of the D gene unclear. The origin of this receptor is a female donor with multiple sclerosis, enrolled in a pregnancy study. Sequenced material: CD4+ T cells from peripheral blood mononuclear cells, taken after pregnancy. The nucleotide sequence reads TGTGCCAGCTCACCAACAGCTAACACTGAAGCTTTCTTT. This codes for CASSPTANTEAFF.